The 10 T cell receptor beta chains listed next were all sequenced from one sample in a study of blood T cell repertoires in COVID-19. Produced via immunoSEQ multiplex PCR; TCRdb's table is partial and in-frame only. Of hundreds of thousands of clones detected, 65% to 90% appear once; the ten largest clones hold around 5.5%. Material for sequencing was peripheral blood. These receptors were obtained from a middle-aged man with active or convalescent COVID-19.

The V call is TRBV28, the J call TRBJ1-4, with TRBD1 matching 9 bases. With 5 bases clipped from V and 7 bases from J, the junction kept 8 bases outside the gene matches. Germline-derived CDR1 and CDR2 are MDHEN and SYDVKM. The CDR3 length is 15 residues. This chain's CDR3 is CASSPRTGAGEKLFF. CDR3 coding DNA: TGTGCCAGCAGTCCTAGGACAGGGGCGGGTGAAAAACTGTTTTTT.

In its sample, this clone was seen once. V gene TRBV14 combines with J gene TRBJ2-5; 7 nucleotides match TRBD1. The V gene's germline CDR1 is SGHDN and CDR2 FVKESK. CDR3 size: 17 residues. Trimming removed 1 base from V and 5 bases from J; junction bases left unmatched: 13. In DNA form, the CDR3 reads TGTGCCAGCAGCCAAGCATATGACAGGGCGATTACGGAGACCCAGTACTTC. Amino acids: CASSQAYDRAITETQYF.

The genes are TRBV28 and TRBJ2-5, with a possible D match to TRBD2 (7 bases). The germline V and J ends were trimmed by 8 bases and 5 bases, with 12 bases remaining between them. The CDR3 length is 12 residues. The germline gives CDR1 MDHEN, CDR2 SYDVKM. This chain's CDR3 is CASGGGLETQYF. The DNA of the CDR3 is TGTGCCAGCGGGGGGGGCTTGGAGACCCAGTACTTC.

The CDR3 DNA is TGTGCCAGCAGCCAAGAAAACAGGGGGAGGGATACGCAGTATTTT. Amino acids: CASSQENRGRDTQYF. The rearrangement joins TRBV3-1 (or the pseudogene TRBV3-2) to TRBJ2-3; TRBD1 aligns across 8 bases. Trimming removed 0 bases from V and 6 bases from J; junction bases left unmatched: 5. CDR1 is LGHDT and CDR2 is YNNKEL in the germline V gene (reference sequence). The CDR3 covers 15 residues.

This sequence joins TRBV18 and TRBJ2-7; 7 bases are shared with TRBD2. CDR1 and CDR2 from the germline V gene are KGHSH and LQKENI. After removal of 3 bases from V and 7 bases from J, the junction contained 9 bases not matched to a gene. The CDR3 has 14 residues. The CDR3 region has the DNA TGTGCCAGCTCACCGGGACTATCGCGGGGGGAGCAGTACTTC. Translation gives CASSPGLSRGEQYF.

This clone turned up a few times. This sequence joins TRBV5-4 and TRBJ2-3; 13 nucleotides match TRBD2. Germline V gives CDR1 SGHNT, CDR2 YYREEE (reference sequence). This CDR3 is 17 amino acids long. V trimming: 4 bases; J trimming: 2 bases; junction bases outside the gene matches: 7. CDR3 sequence: CASSPGLAGSTTDTQYF. In DNA form, the CDR3 reads TGTGCCAGCAGCCCGGGACTAGCGGGATCAACCACAGATACGCAGTATTTT.

The rearrangement uses TRBV5-6 and TRBJ1-6; TRBD1 matches at 9 bases. Trimming took 3 bases from V and 8 from J; bases not matched to a gene: 9. Germline CDR1 reads SGHDT; CDR2 reads YYEEEE. This CDR3 contains 16 residues. CDR3 loop: CASSSIQGAGDSPLHF. In DNA, the CDR3 is TGTGCCAGCAGCTCGATACAGGGGGCAGGGGATTCACCCCTCCACTTT.

This chain connects TRBV11-3 to TRBJ2-1, with 9 bases that match TRBD2. CDR1 and CDR2 from the germline V gene are SGHNT and YENEEA. The CDR3 is 18 residues long. The trim removed 1 base at V and 6 bases at J, leaving 13 bases unmatched. CDR3 bases: TGTGCCAGCAGCTTAGGAGGAGCGGGAGGTGCGGCTACCAATGAGCAGTTCTTC. This codes for CASSLGGAGGAATNEQFF.

The chain combines TRBV5-1 with TRBJ1-1; no definite D call. The CDR3 covers 15 residues. Germline-derived CDR1 and CDR2 are SGHRS and YFSETQ. The V end lost 0 bases, the J end lost 4 bases, and 13 bases lay between the germline ends. CDR3 protein: CASSLDGSRSTEAFF. Here the CDR3 DNA reads TGCGCCAGCAGCTTGGATGGGAGTCGAAGCACTGAAGCTTTCTTT.

On this clone itself: This specimen includes other DNA sequences encoding the same CDR3. The chain carries TRBV27 and TRBJ1-1; perhaps TRBD1 as D (5 bases). The CDR3 is made up of 14 amino acids. V was clipped by 3 bases and J by 2 bases, with 10 bases between them. Germline V gene sequence: CDR1 MNHEY, CDR2 SMNVEV (reference sequence). CDR3 sequence (DNA): TGTGCCAGCAGTTTTTCAGGGTTAAACACTGAAGCTTTCTTT. Encoded protein: CASSFSGLNTEAFF.